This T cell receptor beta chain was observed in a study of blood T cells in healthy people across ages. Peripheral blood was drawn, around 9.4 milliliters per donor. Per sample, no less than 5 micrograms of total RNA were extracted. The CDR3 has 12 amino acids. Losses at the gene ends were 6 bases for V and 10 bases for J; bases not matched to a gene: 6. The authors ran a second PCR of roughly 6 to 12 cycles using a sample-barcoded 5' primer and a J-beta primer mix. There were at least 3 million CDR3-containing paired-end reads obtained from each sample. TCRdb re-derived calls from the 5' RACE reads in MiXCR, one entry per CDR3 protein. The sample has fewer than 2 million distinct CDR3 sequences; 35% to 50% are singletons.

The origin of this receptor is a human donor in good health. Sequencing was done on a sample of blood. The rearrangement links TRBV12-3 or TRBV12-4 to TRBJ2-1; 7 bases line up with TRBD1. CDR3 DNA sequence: TGTGCCAGCAGAATCCTAGGGGGCGAGCAGTTCTTC. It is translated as CASRILGGEQFF.